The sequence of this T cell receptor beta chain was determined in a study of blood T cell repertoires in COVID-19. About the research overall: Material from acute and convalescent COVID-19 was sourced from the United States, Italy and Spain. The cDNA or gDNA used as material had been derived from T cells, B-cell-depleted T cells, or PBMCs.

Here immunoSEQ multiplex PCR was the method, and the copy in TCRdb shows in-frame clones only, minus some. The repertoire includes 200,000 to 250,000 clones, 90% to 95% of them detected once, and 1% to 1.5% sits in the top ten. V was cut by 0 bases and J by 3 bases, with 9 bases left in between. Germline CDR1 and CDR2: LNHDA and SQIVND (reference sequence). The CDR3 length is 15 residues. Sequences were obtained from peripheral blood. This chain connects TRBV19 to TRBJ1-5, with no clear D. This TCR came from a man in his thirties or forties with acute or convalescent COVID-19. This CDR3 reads CASSIDRGPNQPQHF. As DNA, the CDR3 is TGTGCCAGTAGTATAGATCGCGGCCCCAATCAGCCCCAGCATTTT.